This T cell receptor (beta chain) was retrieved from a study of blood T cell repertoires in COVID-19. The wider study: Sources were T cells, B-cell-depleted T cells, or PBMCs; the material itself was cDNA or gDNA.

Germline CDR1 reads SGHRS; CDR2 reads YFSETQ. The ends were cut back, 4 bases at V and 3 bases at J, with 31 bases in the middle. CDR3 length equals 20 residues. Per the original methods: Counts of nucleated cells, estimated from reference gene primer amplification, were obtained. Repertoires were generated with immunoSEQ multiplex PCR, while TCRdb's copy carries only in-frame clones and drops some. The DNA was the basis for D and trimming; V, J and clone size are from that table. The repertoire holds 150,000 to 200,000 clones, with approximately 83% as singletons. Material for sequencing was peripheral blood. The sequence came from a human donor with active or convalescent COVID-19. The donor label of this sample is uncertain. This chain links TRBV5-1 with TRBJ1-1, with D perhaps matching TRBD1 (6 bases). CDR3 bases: TGCGCCAGCAGCCGACCCATCGGAGGGGGGCGGGAGGATGGAGACACTGAAGCTTTCTTT. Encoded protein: CASSRPIGGGREDGDTEAFF.